This TCR beta chain appears in the sequencing data of a study of T cell responses to AZD1222 COVID-19 vaccine. This CDR3 region has 14 residues. The ends were cut back, 4 bases at V and 7 bases at J, with 12 bases in the middle. Germline CDR1 SGDLS, CDR2 YYNGEE. Profiled with immunoSEQ multiplex PCR; TCRdb holds only in-frame clones, not every one. The sample lists about 140,000 clones; 75% to 95% were seen once. Material: peripheral blood, obtained on day 0 of AZD1222 vaccination. This TCR derives from an adult in good health. The chain uses TRBV9 and TRBJ1-6; D gene ambiguous. CDR3 residues: CASSLGMGNSPLHF. In DNA form, the CDR3 reads TGTGCCAGCAGCTTAGGGATGGGGAATTCACCCCTCCACTTT.